This T cell receptor beta chain was sequenced during a study of T-cell memory formation after mild COVID-19. This clonotype was recorded a few times. V gave up 4 bases and J gave up 5 bases, with 18 bases separating them. The CDR3 extends over 16 amino acids. Germline V gene lookup returns CDR1 SGHKS and CDR2 YYEKEE (reference sequence). TCRdb reprocessed the 5' RACE reads via MiXCR and lists one record per CDR3 protein. The sample shows roughly 310,000 distinct CDR3 sequences, about 16% of them seen only once. V gene TRBV5-5 combines with J gene TRBJ2-2; possibly TRBD1 for D (6 bases). Sequencing input: PBMCs or a T cell subset sorted from them (not recorded which). This sequence was found in a man between 18 and 35 years old who had mild COVID-19 (a few samples of this study predate the infection). Cell type and time point are not known. CDR3 region: CASSPRAGVETGELFF. The CDR3 DNA reads TGTGCCAGCAGCCCGAGAGCAGGGGTGGAAACCGGGGAGCTGTTTTTT. Full variable domain (outside the CDR3, taken from reference TRBV5-5 and TRBJ2-2): DAGVTQSPTHLIKTRGQQVTLRCSPISGHKSVSWYQQVLGQGPQFIFQYYEKEERGRGNFPDRFSARQFPNYSSELNVNALLLGDSALYLCASSPRAGVETGELFFGEGSRLTVL.